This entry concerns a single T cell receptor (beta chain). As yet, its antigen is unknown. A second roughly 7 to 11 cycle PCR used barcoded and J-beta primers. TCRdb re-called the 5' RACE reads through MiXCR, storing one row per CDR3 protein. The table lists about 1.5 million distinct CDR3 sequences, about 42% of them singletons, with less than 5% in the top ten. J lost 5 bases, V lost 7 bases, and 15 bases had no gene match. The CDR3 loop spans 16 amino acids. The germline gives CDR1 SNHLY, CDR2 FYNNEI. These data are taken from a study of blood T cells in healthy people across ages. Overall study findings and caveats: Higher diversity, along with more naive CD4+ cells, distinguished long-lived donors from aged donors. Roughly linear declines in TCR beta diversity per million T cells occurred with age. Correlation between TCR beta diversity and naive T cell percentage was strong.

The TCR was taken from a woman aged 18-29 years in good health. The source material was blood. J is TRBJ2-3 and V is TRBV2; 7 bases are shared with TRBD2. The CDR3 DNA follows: TGTGCCAGCACTGGCGGGTCTAGCGGCCCCATAGATACGCAGTATTTT. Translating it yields CASTGGSSGPIDTQYF.